The 14 T cell receptor beta chains below were found in one sample sequenced in a study of blood T cell repertoires in COVID-19. Only in-frame clones appear in the TCRdb table, and some are missing; sequencing was by immunoSEQ multiplex PCR. This table holds hundreds of thousands of clones, 83% found once. Source material: peripheral blood. Source of these receptors: a woman in her twenties or thirties with COVID-19, enrolled during active disease.

The rearrangement joins TRBV27 to TRBJ2-1, with 8 bases lining up with TRBD2. Germline-derived CDR1 and CDR2 are MNHEY and SMNVEV (reference sequence). The CDR3 length is 19 residues. Losses at the gene ends were 3 bases for V and 5 bases for J; bases not matched to a gene: 18. The chain's CDR3 is CASSFLFLAGPKVHNEQFF. In DNA form, the CDR3 reads TGTGCCAGCAGTTTTCTGTTCCTAGCGGGCCCCAAGGTGCACAATGAGCAGTTCTTC.

The chain carries TRBV20-1 and TRBJ2-3; D gene ambiguous. V was cut by 3 bases and J by 1 base, with 8 bases left in between. Germline CDR1 and CDR2: DFQATT and SNEGSKA (reference sequence). This CDR3 is 13 amino acids long. CDR3 region: CSASYTRTDTQYF. The CDR3 region has the DNA TGCAGTGCTAGTTACACACGCACAGATACGCAGTATTTT.

The chain recombines TRBV6-2 or TRBV6-3 with TRBJ2-1, with 10 nucleotides matching TRBD2. The germline V gene encodes CDR1 MNHEY and CDR2 SVGEGT. V lost 6 bases and J lost 9; bases outside the gene matches: 14. This CDR3 contains 16 residues. CDR3 loop: CASSRRVERGGIEQFF. CDR3 sequence (DNA): TGTGCCAGCAGCCGCCGGGTGGAGCGGGGGGGCATTGAGCAGTTCTTC.

The rearrangement links TRBV2 to TRBJ1-6, with a weak D call TRBD1 (5 bases). Trimming removed 5 bases at V and 7 bases at J, with 12 bases between. The CDR3 contains 14 residues. Germline CDR1 SNHLY, CDR2 FYNNEI. This chain's CDR3 is CASSLAQENSPLHF. CDR3 bases: TGTGCCAGCAGTTTAGCACAGGAAAATTCACCCCTCCACTTT.

The rearrangement uses TRBV7-2 and TRBJ2-3; 9 positions match TRBD2. The CDR3 has 17 amino acids. Germline V CDR1 and CDR2: SGHTA, FQGNSA. Losses at the gene ends were 1 base for V and 3 bases for J; bases not matched to a gene: 8. The CDR3 region is CASSLEGGRAWTDTQYF. CDR3 bases: TGTGCCAGCAGCTTAGAAGGCGGGAGGGCATGGACAGATACGCAGTATTTT. Based on the CDR3 plus reference TRBV7-2 and TRBJ2-3, the full variable domain is GAGVSQSPSNKVTEKGKDVELRCDPISGHTALYWYRQSLGQGLEFLIYFQGNSAPDKSGLPSDRFSAERTGGSVSTLTIQRTQQEDSAVYLCASSLEGGRAWTDTQYFGPGTRLTVL.

The V gene is TRBV6-5, the J gene TRBJ1-5; D unresolved. Trimming shortened V by 1 base and J by 4 bases, and 8 bases separated the two germline ends. The CDR3 is 14 amino acids. Germline V gives CDR1 MNHEY, CDR2 SVGAGI. The CDR3 DNA is TGTGCCAGCAGTTACTTAGCGACGAATCAGCCCCAGCATTTT. It codes for CASSYLATNQPQHF.

J is TRBJ1-4 and V is TRBV29-1; 8 nucleotides line up with TRBD1. Losses at the gene ends were 4 bases for V and 2 bases for J; bases not matched to a gene: 3. Germline CDR1 and CDR2: SQVTM and ANQGSEA. The CDR3 is 14 residues long. CDR3 region: CSVGQGRTNEKLFF. The CDR3 nucleotides are TGCAGCGTTGGACAGGGGAGGACTAATGAAAAACTGTTTTTT.

The chain links TRBV6-5 to TRBJ1-5; a weak D match, TRBD1 (6 bases). V lost 7 bases and J 3 bases, leaving 16 bases between the germline ends. The CDR3 totals 15 residues. The germline gives CDR1 MNHEY, CDR2 SVGAGI. The CDR3 spells CASTLRTDLNQPQHF. The CDR3 DNA follows: TGTGCCAGCACTCTCCGGACAGACCTCAATCAGCCCCAGCATTTT.

V and J are TRBV5-4 and TRBJ2-5; 9 nucleotides agree with TRBD2. Germline loops: CDR1 SGHNT, CDR2 YYREEE (reference sequence). The CDR3 length is 16 residues. Unmatched junction bases numbered 8, after V lost 1 base and J lost 4 bases. CDR3 in DNA: TGTGCCAGCAGCTTGTATCTGGCGGGAGGGCTAGAGACCCAGTACTTC. Translated: CASSLYLAGGLETQYF.

This chain uses TRBV9 with TRBJ1-5, with D uncertain. CDR1 is SGDLS, CDR2 YYNGEE, per germline. Trimming cost V 4 bases and J 0 bases, with 11 bases left between them. The CDR3 is 15 residues long. The CDR3 loop is CASSSQANSNQPQHF. The CDR3 DNA reads TGTGCCAGCAGCTCCCAGGCTAATAGCAATCAGCCCCAGCATTTT.

J is TRBJ1-4 and V is TRBV7-9; weak D call: TRBD1 (5 bases). This CDR3 spans 15 amino acids. CDR1 and CDR2 from the germline V gene are SEHNR and FQNEAQ (reference sequence). Between the trimmed V and J ends, which lost 4 bases and 1 base, there was a span of 10 bases. The CDR3 DNA follows: TGTGCCAGCAGCTCGATCGGGGGAACTAATGAAAAACTGTTTTTT. Translation gives CASSSIGGTNEKLFF. The variable domain in full, with the rest retrieved from reference TRBV7-9 and TRBJ1-4, is DTGVSQNPRHKITKRGQNVTFRCDPISEHNRLYWYRQTLGQGPEFLTYFQNEAQLEKSRLLSDRFSAERPKGSFSTLEIQRTEQGDSAMYLCASSSIGGTNEKLFFGSGTQLSVL.

The gene calls are TRBV9 and TRBJ2-2; 11 bases are shared with TRBD1. Per germline, CDR1 SGDLS and CDR2 YYNGEE. The V gene end was trimmed by 2 bases and the J gene end by 3 bases; junction bases not matched to a gene: 6. The CDR3 runs 17 residues. The CDR3 DNA is TGTGCCAGCAGCGTTGCAGGGACAGGGGGACACACCGGGGAGCTGTTTTTT. Residues: CASSVAGTGGHTGELFF.

The chain employs TRBV9 and TRBJ2-1; TRBD2 aligns across 13 bases. V lost 5 bases to trimming and J lost 10 bases; unmatched junction nucleotides: 6. The germline CDR1 and CDR2 sequences are SGDLS and YYNGEE. This CDR3 has 14 amino acids. CDR3 DNA sequence: TGTGCCAGCAGGGGAACGGGACTAGCGGGGGAGCAGTTCTTC. Translating it yields CASRGTGLAGEQFF.

This clone was counted ten times or more. This chain links TRBV2 with TRBJ1-5, with D perhaps TRBD1 (5 bases). The CDR3 spans 13 residues. Per the germline V gene, CDR1 is SNHLY and CDR2 is FYNNEI. Trimming shortened V by 5 bases and J by 2 bases, and 7 bases separated the two germline ends. This chain's CDR3 is CASSTRGNQPQHF. The CDR3 DNA is TGTGCCAGCAGTACCAGGGGCAATCAGCCCCAGCATTTT.